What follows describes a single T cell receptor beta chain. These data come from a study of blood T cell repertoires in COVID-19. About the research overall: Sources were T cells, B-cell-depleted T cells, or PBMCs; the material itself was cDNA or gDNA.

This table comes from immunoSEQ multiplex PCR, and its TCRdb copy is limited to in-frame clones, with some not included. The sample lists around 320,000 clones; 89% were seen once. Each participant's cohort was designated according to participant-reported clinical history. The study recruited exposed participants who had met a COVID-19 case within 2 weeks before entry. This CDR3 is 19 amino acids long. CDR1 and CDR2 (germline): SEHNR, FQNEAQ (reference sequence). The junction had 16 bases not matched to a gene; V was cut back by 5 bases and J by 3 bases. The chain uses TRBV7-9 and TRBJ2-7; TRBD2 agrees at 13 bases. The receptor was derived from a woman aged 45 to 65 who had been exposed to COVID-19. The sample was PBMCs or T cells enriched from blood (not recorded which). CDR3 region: CASSASPGLAGLRNYEQYF. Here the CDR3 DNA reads TGTGCCAGCAGCGCGTCACCGGGACTAGCGGGGCTTCGAAACTACGAGCAGTACTTC.